This is a list of T cell receptor beta chains from one sample in a study of T cells in Graves' hyperthyroidism and ophthalmopathy. In TCRdb, the multiplex PCR reads were re-called with MiXCR into one record per CDR3 protein. The sample consists of over 350,000 distinct CDR3 sequences, roughly 15% of them appearing once. The specimen sequenced was blood. The origin of the receptors is a man between 18 and 35 years old with Graves' ophthalmopathy. Each CDR3 is given with its conserved first and last residue. Each record gives: CDR3 length, J gene, clone size, D gene, V gene, CDR3 DNA, CDR3 protein. The D gene is left open where the match is weak. For some rows the clone size is stated as once, few or many, or as a class when expanded; others skip it.

15 | TRBJ2-1 | . | TRBD2 | TRBV30 | TGTGCCTGGGAAATTGGACTAGCGGGGGCCTCGGAGCAGTTCTTC | CAWEIGLAGASEQFF
16 | TRBJ1-6 | many | . | TRBV30 | TGTGCCTGGAGAAAAGACCTCAATGGGGGGCATTCACCCCTCCACTTT | CAWRKDLNGGHSPLHF
18 | TRBJ2-1 | . | TRBD2 | TRBV7-6 | TGTGCCAGCAGCTCTCCGGGACTAGCTGACCGCTCCTACAATGAGCAGTTCTTC | CASSSPGLADRSYNEQFF
14 | TRBJ1-1 | many | . | TRBV5-1 | TGCGCCAGCAGATACAGGGATAGGAACACTGAAGCTTTCTTT | CASRYRDRNTEAFF
15 | TRBJ2-3 | many | . | TRBV5-1 | TGCGCCAGCAGCTTGTTGCCCCGGGGGACAGATACGCAGTATTTT | CASSLLPRGTDTQYF
15 | TRBJ1-6 | . | . | TRBV5-5 | TGTGCCAGCAGCGATCAAGGAGCCTATAATTCACCCCTCCACTTT | CASSDQGAYNSPLHF
15 | TRBJ2-7 | many | . | TRBV7-8 | TGTGCCAGCAGCTTAGCTAGCCAGGGATCCTACGAGCAGTACTTC | CASSLASQGSYEQYF
13 | TRBJ2-7 | few | . | TRBV6-4 | TGTGCCAGCAGTGCCGGACCCTCCTACGAGCAGTACTTC | CASSAGPSYEQYF
14 | TRBJ2-3 | . | . | TRBV20-1 | TGCAGTGCTAGAGATAGTCTCGGCACAGATACGCAGTATTTT | CSARDSLGTDTQYF
14 | TRBJ1-5 | many | . | TRBV3-1 | TGTGCCAGCAGCACTAATGTTGGGGGTCAGCCCCAGCATTTT | CASSTNVGGQPQHF
17 | TRBJ2-5 | . | TRBD2 | TRBV7-6 | TGTGCCAGCAGCTTAGACGGGACTAGCGGGGGACAAGAGACCCAGTACTTC | CASSLDGTSGGQETQYF
15 | TRBJ2-1 | many | TRBD1 | TRBV20-1 | TGCAGTGCTAGTCAGGGGGTGAATTCCTACAATGAGCAGTTCTTC | CSASQGVNSYNEQFF
12 | TRBJ1-5 | few | . | TRBV10-2 | TGCGCCACTGGGACTACCAATCAGCCCCAGCATTTT | CATGTTNQPQHF
14 | TRBJ1-6 | few | . | TRBV18 | TGTGCCAGCTCAGCCGAAAACCAGGGTTCACCCCTCCACTTT | CASSAENQGSPLHF
14 | TRBJ2-1 | . | . | TRBV11-2 | TGTGCCAGCAGCTTAGATTTCCTCCCATCGGCTCAGTGCTTC | CASSLDFLPSAQCF
19 | TRBJ2-6 | . | . | TRBV9 | TGTGCCAGCAGCGTAGAGGGTGGGGGCAGAATAGCTGGGGCCAACATCCTGACTTTC | CASSVEGGGRIAGANILTF
13 | TRBJ2-7 | . | TRBD1 | TRBV6-2/TRBV6-3 | TGTGCCAGCGGGACAGGGGCCTCCATCGAGCAGTACTTC | CASGTGASIEQYF
15 | TRBJ2-6 | many | TRBD1 | TRBV3-1 | TGTGCCAGCAGCCATCAGGGGGCTGGGGCCAACGTCCTGACTTTC | CASSHQGAGANVLTF